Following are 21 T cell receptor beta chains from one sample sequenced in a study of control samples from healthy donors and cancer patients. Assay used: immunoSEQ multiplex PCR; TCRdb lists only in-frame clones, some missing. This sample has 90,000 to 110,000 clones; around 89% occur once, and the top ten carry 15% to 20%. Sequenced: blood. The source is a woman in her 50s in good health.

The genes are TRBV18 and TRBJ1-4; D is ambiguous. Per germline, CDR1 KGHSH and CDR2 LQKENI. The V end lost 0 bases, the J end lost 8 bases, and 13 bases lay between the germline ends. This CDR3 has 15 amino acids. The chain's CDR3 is CASSPPLTSGEKLFF. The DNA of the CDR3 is TGTGCCAGCTCACCACCGTTAACCTCGGGGGAAAAACTGTTTTTT.

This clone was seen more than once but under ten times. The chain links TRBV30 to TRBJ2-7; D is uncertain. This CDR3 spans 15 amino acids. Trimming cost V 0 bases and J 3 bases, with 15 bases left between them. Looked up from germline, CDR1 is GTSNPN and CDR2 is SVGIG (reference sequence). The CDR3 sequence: CAWSVHSLNLYEQYV. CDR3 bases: TGTGCCTGGAGTGTACATTCCCTGAACCTCTACGAGCAGTACGTC.

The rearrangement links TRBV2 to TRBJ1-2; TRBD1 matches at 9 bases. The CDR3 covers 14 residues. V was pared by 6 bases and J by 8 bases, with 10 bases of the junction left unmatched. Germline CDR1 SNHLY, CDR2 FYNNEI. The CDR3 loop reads CASRKRTGEGGYTF. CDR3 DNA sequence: TGTGCCAGCAGAAAAAGGACAGGGGAGGGCGGCTACACCTTC.

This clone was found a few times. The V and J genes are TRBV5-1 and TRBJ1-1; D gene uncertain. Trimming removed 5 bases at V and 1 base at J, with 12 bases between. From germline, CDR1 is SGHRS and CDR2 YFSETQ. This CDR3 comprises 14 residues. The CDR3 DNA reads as TGCGCCAGCAGGGGTAGGGTAGGGAACACTGAAGCTTTCTTT. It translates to CASRGRVGNTEAFF.

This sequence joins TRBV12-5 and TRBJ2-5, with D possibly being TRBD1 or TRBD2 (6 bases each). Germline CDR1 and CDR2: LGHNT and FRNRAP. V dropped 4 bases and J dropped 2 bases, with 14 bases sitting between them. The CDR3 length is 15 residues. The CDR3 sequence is CASGWLGGRQETQYF. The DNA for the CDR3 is TGTGCTAGTGGTTGGCTAGGGGGGAGGCAAGAGACCCAGTACTTC.

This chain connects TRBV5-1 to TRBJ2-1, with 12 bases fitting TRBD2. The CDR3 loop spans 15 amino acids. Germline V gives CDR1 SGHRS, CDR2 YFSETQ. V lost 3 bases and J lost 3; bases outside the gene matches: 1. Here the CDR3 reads CASSSTSGGYNEQFF. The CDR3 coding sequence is TGCGCCAGCAGCTCGACTAGCGGGGGCTACAATGAGCAGTTCTTC.

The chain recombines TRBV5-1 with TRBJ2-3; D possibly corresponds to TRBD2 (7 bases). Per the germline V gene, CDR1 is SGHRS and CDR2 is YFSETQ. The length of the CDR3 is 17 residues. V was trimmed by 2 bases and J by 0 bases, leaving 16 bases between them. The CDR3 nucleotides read TGCGCCAGCAGCTTAGGCGGGGGCCTTACTAGCACAGATACGCAGTATTTT. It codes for CASSLGGGLTSTDTQYF.

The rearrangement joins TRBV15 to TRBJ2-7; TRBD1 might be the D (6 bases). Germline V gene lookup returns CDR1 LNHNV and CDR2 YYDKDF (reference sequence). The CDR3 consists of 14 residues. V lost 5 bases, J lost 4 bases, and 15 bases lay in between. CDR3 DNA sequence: TGTGCCACCAGCGAACGCAGGGGACAATACGAGCAGTACGTC. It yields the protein CATSERRGQYEQYV.

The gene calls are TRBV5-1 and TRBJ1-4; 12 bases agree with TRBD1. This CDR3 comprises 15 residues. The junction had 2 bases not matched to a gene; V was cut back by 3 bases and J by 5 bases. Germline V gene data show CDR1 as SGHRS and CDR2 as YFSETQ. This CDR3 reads CASSWGQGANEKLFF. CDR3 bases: TGCGCCAGCAGCTGGGGACAGGGGGCGAATGAAAAACTGTTTTTT.

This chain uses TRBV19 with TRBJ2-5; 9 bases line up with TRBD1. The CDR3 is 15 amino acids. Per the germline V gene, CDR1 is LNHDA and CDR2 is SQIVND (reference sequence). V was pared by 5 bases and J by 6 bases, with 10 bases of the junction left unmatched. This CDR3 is CASSLLTGGEKTQYF. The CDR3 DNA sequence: TGTGCCAGTAGTTTATTGACAGGGGGTGAAAAGACCCAGTACTTC. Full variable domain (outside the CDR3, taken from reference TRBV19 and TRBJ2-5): DGGITQSPKYLFRKEGQNVTLSCEQNLNHDAMYWYRQDPGQGLRLIYYSQIVNDFQKGDIAEGYSVSREKKESFPLTVTSAQKNPTAFYLCASSLLTGGEKTQYFGPGTRLLVL.

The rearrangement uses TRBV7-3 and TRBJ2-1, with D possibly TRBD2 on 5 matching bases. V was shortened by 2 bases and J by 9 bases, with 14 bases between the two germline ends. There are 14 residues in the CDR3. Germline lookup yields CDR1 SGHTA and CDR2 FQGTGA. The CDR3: CASSLSGLESEQFF. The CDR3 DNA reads TGTGCCAGCAGCTTATCCGGACTGGAAAGTGAGCAGTTCTTC.

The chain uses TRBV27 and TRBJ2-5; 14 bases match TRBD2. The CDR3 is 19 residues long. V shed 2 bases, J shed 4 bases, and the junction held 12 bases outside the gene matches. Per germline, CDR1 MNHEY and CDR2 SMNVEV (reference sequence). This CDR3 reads CASSLQSGLAGVGGETQYF. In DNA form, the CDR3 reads TGTGCCAGCAGTTTACAATCGGGACTAGCGGGAGTTGGAGGAGAGACCCAGTACTTC.

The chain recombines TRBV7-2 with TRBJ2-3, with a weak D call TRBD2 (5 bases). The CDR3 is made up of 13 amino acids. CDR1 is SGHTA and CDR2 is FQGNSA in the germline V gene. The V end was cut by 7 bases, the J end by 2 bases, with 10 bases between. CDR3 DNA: TGTGCCAGCAATCGAGGGAACACAGATACGCAGTATTTT. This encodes CASNRGNTDTQYF.

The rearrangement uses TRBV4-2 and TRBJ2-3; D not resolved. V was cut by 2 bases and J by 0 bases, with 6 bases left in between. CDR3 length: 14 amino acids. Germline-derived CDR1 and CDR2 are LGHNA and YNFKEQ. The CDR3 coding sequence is TGTGCCAGCAGCCAAATGGGAAGCACAGATACGCAGTATTTT. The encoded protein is CASSQMGSTDTQYF.

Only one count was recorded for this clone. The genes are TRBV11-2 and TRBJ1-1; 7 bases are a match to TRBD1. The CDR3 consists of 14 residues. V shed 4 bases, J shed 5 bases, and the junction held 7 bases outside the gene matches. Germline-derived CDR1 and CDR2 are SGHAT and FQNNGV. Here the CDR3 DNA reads TGTGCCAGCAGCTCACAGGGGAGAAGGACTGAAGCTTTCTTT. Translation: CASSSQGRRTEAFF.

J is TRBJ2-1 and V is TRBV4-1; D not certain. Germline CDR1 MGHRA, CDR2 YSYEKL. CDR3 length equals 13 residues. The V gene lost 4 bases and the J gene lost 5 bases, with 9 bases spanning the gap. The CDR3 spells CASSPPLNNEQFF. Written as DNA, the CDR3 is TGCGCCAGCAGCCCTCCCCTGAACAATGAGCAGTTCTTC.

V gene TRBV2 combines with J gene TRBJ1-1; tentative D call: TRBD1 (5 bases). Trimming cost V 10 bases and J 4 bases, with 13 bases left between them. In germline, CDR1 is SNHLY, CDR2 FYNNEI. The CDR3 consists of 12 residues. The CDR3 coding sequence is TGTGCCACCTATTCAGGGCTCACTGAAGCTTTCTTT. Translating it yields CATYSGLTEAFF.

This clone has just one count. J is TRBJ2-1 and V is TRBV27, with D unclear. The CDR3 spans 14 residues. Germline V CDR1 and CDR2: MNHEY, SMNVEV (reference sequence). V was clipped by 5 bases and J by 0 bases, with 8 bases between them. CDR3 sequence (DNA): TGTGCCAGCAGTCCGGCTAGCTCCTACAATGAGCAGTTCTTC. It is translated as CASSPASSYNEQFF.

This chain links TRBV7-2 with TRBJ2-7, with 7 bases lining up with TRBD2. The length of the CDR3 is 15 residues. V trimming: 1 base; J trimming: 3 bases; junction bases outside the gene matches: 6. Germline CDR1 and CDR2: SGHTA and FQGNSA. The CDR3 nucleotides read TGTGCCAGCAGCTTAGGCGGGAGAGGACTCTACGAGCAGTACGTC. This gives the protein CASSLGGRGLYEQYV.

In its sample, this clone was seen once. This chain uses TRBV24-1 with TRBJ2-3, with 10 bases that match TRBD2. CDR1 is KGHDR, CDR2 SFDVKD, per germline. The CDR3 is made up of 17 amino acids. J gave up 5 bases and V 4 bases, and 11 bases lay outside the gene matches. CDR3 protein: CATSDSSRAGGQDTQYF. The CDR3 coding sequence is TGTGCCACCAGTGACTCTTCACGAGCGGGGGGGCAAGATACGCAGTATTTT.

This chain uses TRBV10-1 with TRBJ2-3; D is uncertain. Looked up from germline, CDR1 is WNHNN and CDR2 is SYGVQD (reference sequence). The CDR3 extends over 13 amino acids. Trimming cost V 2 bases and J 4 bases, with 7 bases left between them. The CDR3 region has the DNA TGCGCCAGCAGTGAGCCGAAGGCAGATACGCAGTATTTT. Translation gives CASSEPKADTQYF.